This T cell receptor (beta chain) was obtained from a study of blood T cell repertoires in COVID-19. Study at large: Sample material is recorded as cDNA or gDNA derived from T cells, B-cell-depleted T cells, or PBMCs.

Clones were read by immunoSEQ multiplex PCR, and TCRdb kept only the in-frame ones, dropping some. The sample carries under 130,000 clones, 87% recorded once. This CDR3 is 15 amino acids long. Trimming cost V 1 base and J 2 bases; bases outside gene matches: 3. From germline, CDR1 is SGHVS and CDR2 FQNEAQ. The TCR comes from a human donor in a cohort sampled during active COVID-19. The source material was peripheral blood. J is TRBJ2-7 and V is TRBV7-8; 9 positions agree with TRBD1. CDR3 residues: CASSLGGQGAYEQYF. The DNA of the CDR3 is TGTGCCAGCAGCTTAGGGGGACAGGGAGCCTACGAGCAGTACTTC.